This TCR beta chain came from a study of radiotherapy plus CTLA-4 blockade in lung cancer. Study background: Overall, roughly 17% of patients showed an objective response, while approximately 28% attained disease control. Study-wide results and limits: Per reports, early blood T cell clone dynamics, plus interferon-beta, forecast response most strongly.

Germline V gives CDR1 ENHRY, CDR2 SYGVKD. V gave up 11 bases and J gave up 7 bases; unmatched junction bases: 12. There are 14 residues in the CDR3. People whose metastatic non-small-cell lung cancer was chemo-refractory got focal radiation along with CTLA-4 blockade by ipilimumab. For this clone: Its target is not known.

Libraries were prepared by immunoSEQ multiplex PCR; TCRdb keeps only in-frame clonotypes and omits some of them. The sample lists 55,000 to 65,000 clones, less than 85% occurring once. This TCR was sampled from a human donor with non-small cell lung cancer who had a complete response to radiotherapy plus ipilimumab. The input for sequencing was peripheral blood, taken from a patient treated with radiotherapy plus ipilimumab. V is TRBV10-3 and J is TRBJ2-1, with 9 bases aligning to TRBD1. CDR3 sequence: CAVGAGQGRNEQFF. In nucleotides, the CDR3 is TGTGCCGTCGGAGCGGGACAGGGTCGAAATGAGCAGTTCTTC.